This T cell receptor beta chain was sequenced during a study of PD-1 blockade in classical Hodgkin lymphoma. Relapse after autologous stem cell transplantation occurred in every patient, and brentuximab vedotin exposure varied. Patients showed best responses of complete response, partial response or progressive disease. Looked up from germline, CDR1 is SSHAT and CDR2 is FNYEAQ (reference sequence). The length of the CDR3 is 17 residues. After removal of 5 bases from V and 2 bases from J, the junction contained 13 bases not matched to a gene. About this clone: What it binds is not known.

Sequenced by immunoSEQ multiplex PCR; TCRdb stores in-frame clones only, minus some. The sample lists some 23,000 clones; 71% were seen once. Study-level results: Newly diagnosed patients were reported to exhibit reduced baseline TCR diversity relative to healthy donors.

The chain couples TRBV7-7 to TRBJ1-2; 8 bases agree with TRBD1. The sample here was peripheral blood mononuclear cells (PBMCs), taken at baseline. This sequence originates from a human donor with classical Hodgkin lymphoma. Here the CDR3 reads CASSPRGTGQRNYGYTF. CDR3 sequence (DNA): TGTGCCAGCAGCCCTAGGGGGACAGGACAGAGAAACTATGGCTACACCTTC. Combining the CDR3 with reference TRBV7-7 and TRBJ1-2 gives the whole variable domain GAGVSQSPRYKVTKRGQDVTLRCDPISSHATLYWYQQALGQGPEFLTYFNYEAQPDKSGLPSDRFSAERPEGSISTLTIQRTEQRDSAMYRCASSPRGTGQRNYGYTFGSGTRLTVV.